These T cell receptor beta chains were read from a single sample in a study of cytomegalovirus exposure and HLA in healthy donors. Sequencing was performed with immunoSEQ multiplex PCR; in TCRdb, only in-frame clones are kept and a portion is missing. The data hold about 73,000 clones, with 75% observed a single time. The sequencing sample was made of PBMCs. The origin of the receptors is a man between 65 and 85 years old in good health and CMV-seronegative. Both conserved end residues are part of each CDR3. A D gene is named only where the DNA matches it firmly. Clone size is not always given. Where it is, it says once, few, many or a class for expanded clones.

D: -; size: -; J: TRBJ1-2; V: TRBV27; length: 13; DNA: TGTGCCAGCGGGAACAGGGTTAGCTATGGCTACACCTTC; CDR3: CASGNRVSYGYTF
D: TRBD1; size: -; J: TRBJ1-2; V: TRBV29-1; length: 11; DNA: TGCAGCGCGGGACAGGGGAATGGCTACACCTTC; CDR3: CSAGQGNGYTF
D: TRBD1; size: -; J: TRBJ2-7; V: TRBV28; length: 16; DNA: TGTGCCAGCAGTTTGGCGGGGACAGGGGGTCGTTACGAGCAGTACTTC; CDR3: CASSLAGTGGRYEQYF
D: -; size: -; J: TRBJ2-7; V: TRBV2; length: 13; DNA: TGTGCCAGCAGTGAAACTCGGCTAGCCGAGCAGTACTTC; CDR3: CASSETRLAEQYF
D: TRBD1; size: -; J: TRBJ2-1; V: TRBV27; length: 14; DNA: TGTGCCAGCAGGATTGACAGGGTACGAGGGGAGCAGTTCTTC; CDR3: CASRIDRVRGEQFF
D: -; size: -; J: TRBJ1-5; V: TRBV7-9; length: 14; DNA: TGTGCCAGCAGCTCACAGGGAGTCGCGCAGCCCCAGCATTTT; CDR3: CASSSQGVAQPQHF
D: -; size: -; J: TRBJ2-1; V: TRBV11-2; length: 15; DNA: TGTGCCAGCATCGATGCAGGGCACTCCTACAATGAGCAGTTCTTC; CDR3: CASIDAGHSYNEQFF
D: -; size: -; J: TRBJ1-5; V: TRBV7-8; length: 14; DNA: TGTGCCAGCAGCTTAGCGGAGGGTGGTCAGCCCCAGCATTTT; CDR3: CASSLAEGGQPQHF
D: -; size: -; J: TRBJ1-2; V: TRBV7-2; length: 15; DNA: TGTGCCAGCAGTCAAGACTACGGTAATAACTATGGCTACACCTTC; CDR3: CASSQDYGNNYGYTF
D: TRBD1; size: -; J: TRBJ1-5; V: TRBV2; length: 14; DNA: TGTGCCAGCAGCCGGGACAGTGCCTCTTGGCCCCAGCATTTT; CDR3: CASSRDSASWPQHF
D: -; size: -; J: TRBJ2-1; V: TRBV5-4; length: 16; DNA: TGTGCCAGCAGCACCCTGGGTAGCGGAGAATACAATGAGCAGTTCTTC; CDR3: CASSTLGSGEYNEQFF
D: TRBD1; size: -; J: TRBJ1-2; V: TRBV30; length: 14; DNA: TGTGCCTGGAGAACCGGGACAGGGGGCGCGGGCTACACCTTC; CDR3: CAWRTGTGGAGYTF
D: -; size: -; J: TRBJ1-1; V: TRBV19; length: 13; DNA: TGTGCCAGTAGGGAAAGGGGGAACACTGAAGCTTTCTTT; CDR3: CASRERGNTEAFF
D: -; size: -; J: TRBJ1-2; V: TRBV6-5; length: 13; DNA: TGTGCCAGCAGTTACTCGGTAGTCTATGGCTACACCTTC; CDR3: CASSYSVVYGYTF
D: -; size: -; J: TRBJ2-1; V: TRBV7-7; length: 14; DNA: TGTGCTGGCAGCCCTAATCCTAGCTACAATGAGCAGTTCTTC; CDR3: CAGSPNPSYNEQFF
D: TRBD2; size: -; J: TRBJ2-7; V: TRBV15; length: 16; DNA: TGTGCCACCAGCAGATCAGCGGGAGCGGCCGACCACGAGCAGTACTTC; CDR3: CATSRSAGAADHEQYF
D: -; size: -; J: TRBJ2-7; V: TRBV7-2; length: 13; DNA: TGTGCCAGCAGCTCGGGGGTCAACTACGAGCAGTACTTC; CDR3: CASSSGVNYEQYF
D: -; size: -; J: TRBJ1-2; V: TRBV19; length: 15; DNA: TGTGCCAGTAGTTTCCACAGGTCCGAGGACTATGGCTACACCTTC; CDR3: CASSFHRSEDYGYTF
D: -; size: -; J: TRBJ1-2; V: TRBV5-1; length: 14; DNA: TGCGCCAGCAGCTTGGAAGTCGCGAACTATGGCTACACCTTC; CDR3: CASSLEVANYGYTF
D: -; size: -; J: TRBJ2-3; V: TRBV10-3; length: 15; DNA: TGTGCCATCAGTGGAGGGGAGGCTAGCACAGATACGCAGTATTTT; CDR3: CAISGGEASTDTQYF
D: -; size: -; J: TRBJ1-1; V: TRBV9; length: 15; DNA: TGTGCCGGCAGCGTTGGCGACCTAGGGAACACTGAAGCTTTCTTT; CDR3: CAGSVGDLGNTEAFF
D: -; size: once; J: TRBJ2-3; V: TRBV5-1; length: 17; DNA: TGCGCCAGCGCGACTTCGGGACTTCCGACTTACACAGATACGCAGTATTTT; CDR3: CASATSGLPTYTDTQYF
D: -; size: -; J: TRBJ2-3; V: TRBV7-9; length: 17; DNA: TGTGCCAGCAGCCCTATGGGGCTTCGGGCTAGCACAGATACGCAGTATTTT; CDR3: CASSPMGLRASTDTQYF
D: TRBD1; size: -; J: TRBJ1-1; V: TRBV7-6; length: 14; DNA: TGTGCCAGCAAGTCACAGGGGGGAAACACTGAAGCTTTCTTT; CDR3: CASKSQGGNTEAFF
D: TRBD1; size: -; J: TRBJ1-6; V: TRBV5-1; length: 16; DNA: TGCGCCAGCAGCTTGGATTCGGCAGGGGGAAATTCACCCCTCCACTTT; CDR3: CASSLDSAGGNSPLHF
D: TRBD1; size: -; J: TRBJ2-1; V: TRBV28; length: 15; DNA: TGTGCCAGCAGTTTATACGGGACAGCGAACAATGAGCAGTTCTTC; CDR3: CASSLYGTANNEQFF
D: -; size: -; J: TRBJ2-5; V: TRBV28; length: 14; DNA: TGTGCCAGCAGTTTTTGGACAACTCAAGAGACCCAGTACTTC; CDR3: CASSFWTTQETQYF
D: TRBD1; size: few; J: TRBJ2-7; V: TRBV6-6; length: 16; DNA: TGTGCCAGCAGTTACCCACAGACAGGGATATCCTACGAGCAGTACTTC; CDR3: CASSYPQTGISYEQYF